The rows below give T cell receptor beta chains drawn from one sample of a study of chemoradiotherapy in HPV16-positive cancers. Method: immunoSEQ multiplex PCR; TCRdb's copy keeps in-frame clones and lacks some. The sample holds thousands of clones; approximately 82% are singletons and the top ten take approximately 8.9%. Specimen: tumor tissue, collected from a patient who underwent chemoradiotherapy. All receptors come from a human donor with HPV-associated anogenital cancer. Both conserved end residues are part of each CDR3. The D gene is left open where the match is weak. The listing skips clone size in some rows; elsewhere it reads once, few, many or a size class.

V: TRBV5-1
J: TRBJ2-7
length: 14
size: .
D: TRBD1
CDR3: CASGTGVLGYEQYF
DNA: TGCGCCAGCGGGACAGGGGTTCTCGGTTACGAGCAGTACTTC

V: TRBV5-5
J: TRBJ1-2
length: 15
size: .
D: TRBD1
CDR3: CASSLGQGVSYGYTF
DNA: TGTGCCAGCAGCTTGGGACAGGGGGTATCCTATGGCTACACCTTC

V: TRBV7-6
J: TRBJ2-2
length: 15
size: .
D: TRBD1
CDR3: CASSLGQGASGELFF
DNA: TGTGCCAGCAGCTTGGGGCAGGGGGCTTCCGGGGAGCTGTTTTTT

V: TRBV10-3
J: TRBJ1-1
length: 14
size: .
D: TRBD1
CDR3: CAISAGQGESEAFF
DNA: TGTGCCATCAGTGCGGGACAGGGGGAATCTGAAGCTTTCTTT

V: TRBV9
J: TRBJ2-2
length: 16
size: .
D: TRBD1
CDR3: CASSVGGTGLAGELFF
DNA: TGTGCCAGCAGCGTAGGAGGGACAGGACTGGCCGGGGAGCTGTTTTTT

V: TRBV6-4
J: TRBJ2-1
length: 15
size: .
D: TRBD2
CDR3: CASSDSGGAGNEQFF
DNA: TGTGCCAGCAGTGACTCCGGGGGGGCCGGCAATGAGCAGTTCTTC

V: TRBV19
J: TRBJ2-2
length: 16
size: .
D: TRBD2
CDR3: CASTFPSGAGAGELFF
DNA: TGTGCCAGTACCTTCCCAAGTGGTGCGGGGGCCGGGGAGCTGTTTTTT

V: TRBV18
J: TRBJ2-6
length: 17
size: few
D: .
CDR3: CASSPSGAGDGANVLTF
DNA: TGTGCCAGCTCCCCCTCGGGGGCGGGGGACGGGGCCAACGTCCTGACTTTC

V: TRBV6-4
J: TRBJ2-1
length: 17
size: .
D: TRBD1
CDR3: CASSDSPTGGGFNEQFF
DNA: TGTGCCAGCAGTGACTCTCCGACAGGGGGAGGTTTCAATGAGCAGTTCTTC

V: TRBV12-5
J: TRBJ1-6
length: 16
size: .
D: .
CDR3: CASGSTGSSYNSPLHF
DNA: TGTGCTAGTGGTTCAACAGGGAGCTCCTATAATTCACCCCTCCACTTT

V: TRBV7-8
J: TRBJ1-3
length: 15
size: .
D: .
CDR3: CASSLGGASGNTIYF
DNA: TGTGCCAGCAGCTTAGGAGGGGCATCTGGAAACACCATATATTTT

V: TRBV28
J: TRBJ2-7
length: 14
size: .
D: .
CDR3: CASSLGAVWHEQYF
DNA: TGTGCCAGCAGTTTGGGGGCCGTATGGCACGAGCAGTACTTC

V: TRBV5-6
J: TRBJ2-3
length: 16
size: .
D: .
CDR3: CASSLVTGSVPDTQYF
DNA: TGTGCCAGCAGCTTGGTGACAGGCTCCGTTCCAGATACGCAGTATTTT

V: TRBV25-1
J: TRBJ1-1
length: 15
size: .
D: .
CDR3: CASSEWGNLPTEAFF
DNA: TGTGCCAGCAGTGAATGGGGCAATTTGCCCACTGAAGCTTTCTTT

V: TRBV7-2
J: TRBJ2-1
length: 14
size: .
D: TRBD1
CDR3: CASSSLGTGNEQFF
DNA: TGTGCCAGCAGCTCGTTAGGGACAGGTAATGAGCAGTTCTTC

V: TRBV28
J: TRBJ1-5
length: 13
size: .
D: TRBD1
CDR3: CASRQGGNQPQHF
DNA: TGTGCCAGCAGGCAGGGGGGTAATCAGCCCCAGCATTTT

V: TRBV18
J: TRBJ1-3
length: 16
size: .
D: TRBD1
CDR3: CASSPTGESSGNTIYF
DNA: TGTGCCAGCTCACCGACAGGGGAGAGCTCTGGAAACACCATATATTTT

V: TRBV11-2
J: TRBJ2-7
length: 15
size: .
D: .
CDR3: CASSLWGMGDLEQYF
DNA: TGTGCCAGCAGCTTATGGGGGATGGGGGACCTCGAGCAGTACTTC

V: TRBV4-3
J: TRBJ2-7
length: 16
size: .
D: TRBD1
CDR3: CASSQEGRTGTSKQYF
DNA: TGCGCCAGCAGCCAAGAGGGACGGACAGGAACTAGTAAGCAGTACTTC

V: TRBV6-6
J: TRBJ1-6
length: 16
size: .
D: .
CDR3: CASSRYAGTSNSPLHF
DNA: TGTGCCAGCAGTCGTTATGCAGGGACATCTAATTCACCCCTCCACTTT

V: TRBV5-1
J: TRBJ2-3
length: 17
size: .
D: TRBD1
CDR3: CASSAPGQSTSTDTQYF
DNA: TGCGCCAGCAGCGCCCCGGGACAGTCAACTAGCACAGATACGCAGTATTTT

V: TRBV28
J: TRBJ2-7
length: 13
size: .
D: .
CDR3: CASGTPSSYEQYF
DNA: TGTGCCAGCGGGACACCAAGTTCCTACGAGCAGTACTTC

V: TRBV9
J: TRBJ2-7
length: 15
size: few
D: .
CDR3: CASSVGRLSHYEQYF
DNA: TGTGCCAGCAGCGTAGGGAGGTTGTCCCACTACGAGCAGTACTTC

V: TRBV12-5
J: TRBJ2-2
length: 15
size: .
D: TRBD1
CDR3: CASGLSMGQPGELFF
DNA: TGTGCTAGTGGTTTGTCCATGGGACAGCCCGGGGAGCTGTTTTTT

V: TRBV2
J: TRBJ2-2
length: 14
size: .
D: .
CDR3: CASRDRPNTGELFF
DNA: TGTGCCAGCCGTGACAGACCGAACACCGGGGAGCTGTTTTTT

V: TRBV5-1
J: TRBJ1-1
length: 13
size: few
D: TRBD1
CDR3: CASSLGDRAGAFF
DNA: TGCGCCAGCAGCTTGGGGGACAGGGCGGGAGCTTTCTTT

V: TRBV30
J: TRBJ1-2
length: 13
size: .
D: TRBD1
CDR3: CAWSLGQSYGYTF
DNA: TGTGCCTGGAGTCTGGGACAGAGCTATGGCTACACCTTC

V: TRBV2
J: TRBJ1-2
length: 14
size: once
D: TRBD1
CDR3: CASRGTANTNGYTF
DNA: TGTGCCAGTCGAGGGACAGCGAATACAAATGGCTACACCTTC

V: TRBV19
J: TRBJ2-1
length: 16
size: .
D: TRBD2
CDR3: CASSQILAGGLNEQFF
DNA: TGTGCCAGTAGTCAAATACTAGCGGGAGGTTTAAATGAGCAGTTCTTC

V: TRBV6-5
J: TRBJ1-3
length: 15
size: .
D: .
CDR3: CASRTGLSSGNTIYF
DNA: TGTGCCAGCAGAACCGGGCTTAGCTCTGGAAACACCATATATTTT

V: TRBV5-4
J: TRBJ2-3
length: 15
size: .
D: .
CDR3: CASTPIVSSTDTQYF
DNA: TGTGCCAGCACCCCTATCGTTTCTAGCACAGATACGCAGTATTTT

V: TRBV18
J: TRBJ1-2
length: 14
size: .
D: .
CDR3: CASSPPEGVKGYTF
DNA: TGTGCCAGCTCGCCCCCCGAGGGGGTAAAGGGCTACACCTTC

V: TRBV14
J: TRBJ2-3
length: 17
size: .
D: .
CDR3: CASSQGRDSVGTDTQYF
DNA: TGTGCCAGCAGCCAGGGTAGGGACTCAGTGGGCACAGATACGCAGTATTTT

V: TRBV11-1
J: TRBJ2-7
length: 13
size: .
D: TRBD1
CDR3: CASSFGQGREQYF
DNA: TGTGCCAGCAGCTTCGGACAGGGACGCGAGCAGTACTTC

V: TRBV19
J: TRBJ2-3
length: 14
size: .
D: .
CDR3: CASQKGTNTDTQYF
DNA: TGTGCCAGTCAAAAAGGGACGAACACAGATACGCAGTATTTT

V: TRBV9
J: TRBJ1-1
length: 13
size: .
D: .
CDR3: CASSVAQDTGAFF
DNA: TGTGCCAGCAGCGTAGCTCAGGACACTGGAGCTTTCTTT

V: TRBV4-2
J: TRBJ2-6
length: 17
size: .
D: .
CDR3: CASSHAGPDSGANVLTF
DNA: TGTGCCAGCAGCCACGCGGGACCGGACTCTGGGGCCAACGTCCTGACTTTC

V: TRBV6-1
J: TRBJ2-5
length: 13
size: .
D: TRBD1
CDR3: CASSEISRGPQYF
DNA: TGTGCCAGCAGTGAAATCTCAAGGGGGCCCCAGTACTTC

V: TRBV13
J: TRBJ2-3
length: 13
size: .
D: .
CDR3: CASSSGWADTQYF
DNA: TGTGCCAGCAGCTCCGGGTGGGCAGATACGCAGTATTTT

V: TRBV11-2
J: TRBJ2-3
length: 12
size: .
D: .
CDR3: CASNLVSGEGHF
DNA: TGTGCCAGCAACTTAGTATCGGGAGAAGGACATTTT

V: TRBV5-6
J: TRBJ1-4
length: 14
size: .
D: .
CDR3: CASSRGRSNEKLFF
DNA: TGTGCCAGCAGCCGGGGACGGTCTAATGAAAAACTGTTTTTT

V: TRBV30
J: TRBJ2-1
length: 13
size: .
D: .
CDR3: CAWVGLYYNEQFF
DNA: TGTGCCTGGGTGGGACTTTACTACAATGAGCAGTTCTTC

V: TRBV7-9
J: TRBJ1-1
length: 13
size: once
D: .
CDR3: CASSLAEGTEAFF
DNA: TGTGCCAGCAGCTTAGCCGAGGGGACTGAAGCTTTCTTT

V: TRBV6-5
J: TRBJ2-1
length: 14
size: .
D: .
CDR3: CASSYIAGQTSQFF
DNA: TGTGCCAGCAGTTATATAGCTGGGCAGACAAGCCAGTTCTTC

V: TRBV7-8
J: TRBJ1-4
length: 15
size: .
D: .
CDR3: CASSLNTATNEKLFF
DNA: TGTGCCAGCAGCTTAAATACCGCAACTAATGAAAAACTGTTTTTT

V: TRBV19
J: TRBJ2-7
length: 14
size: few
D: .
CDR3: CASSIDRGNYEQYF
DNA: TGTGCCAGTAGTATAGATCGGGGGAACTACGAGCAGTACTTC

V: TRBV5-1
J: TRBJ2-1
length: 15
size: .
D: TRBD1
CDR3: CASSLTGGAYNEQFF
DNA: TGCGCCAGCAGCCTTACAGGGGGCGCCTACAATGAGCAGTTCTTC